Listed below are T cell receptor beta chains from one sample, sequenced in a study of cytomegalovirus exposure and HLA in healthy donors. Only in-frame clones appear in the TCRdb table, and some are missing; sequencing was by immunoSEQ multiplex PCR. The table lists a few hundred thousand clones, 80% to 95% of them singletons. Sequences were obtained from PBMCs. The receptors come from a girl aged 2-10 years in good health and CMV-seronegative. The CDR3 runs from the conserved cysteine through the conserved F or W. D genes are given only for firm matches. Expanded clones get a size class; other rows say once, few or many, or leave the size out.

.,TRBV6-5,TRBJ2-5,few,CASSPGGLQETQYF,TGTGCCAGCAGTCCCGGGGGACTTCAAGAGACCCAGTACTTC
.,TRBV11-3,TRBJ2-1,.,CASSLGQYNEQFF,TGTGCCAGCAGCTTAGGTCAGTACAATGAGCAGTTCTTC
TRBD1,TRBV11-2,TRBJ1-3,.,CASSVDRDSGNTIYF,TGTGCCAGCAGCGTCGACAGGGACTCTGGAAACACCATATATTTT
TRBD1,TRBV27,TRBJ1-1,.,CASEPGQGAASEAFF,TGTGCCAGCGAGCCGGGACAGGGGGCTGCTTCTGAAGCTTTCTTT
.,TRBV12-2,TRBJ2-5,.,CASRWAVETQYF,TGTGCAAGTCGCTGGGCCGTGGAGACCCAGTACTTC
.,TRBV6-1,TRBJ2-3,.,CASTVTDTQYF,TGTGCCAGCACGGTCACAGATACGCAGTATTTT
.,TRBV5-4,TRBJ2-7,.,CASSLDGLYEQYF,TGTGCCAGCAGCTTGGATGGACTGTACGAGCAGTACTTC
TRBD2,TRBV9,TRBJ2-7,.,CASSVGISGRPHYEQYF,TGTGCCAGCAGCGTAGGTATTAGCGGGCGGCCCCACTACGAGCAGTACTTC
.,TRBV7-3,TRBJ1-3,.,CASSLKTGSGNTIYF,TGTGCCAGCAGCTTAAAGACGGGGAGTGGAAACACCATATATTTT
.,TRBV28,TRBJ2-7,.,CASSQTYEQYF,TGTGCCAGCAGTCAAACCTACGAGCAGTACTTC
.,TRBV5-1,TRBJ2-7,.,CASSLGGAANSYEQYF,TGCGCCAGCAGCTTGGGCGGGGCAGCTAACTCCTACGAGCAGTACTTC
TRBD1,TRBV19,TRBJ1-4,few,CASSIDAGTGSRKLFF,TGTGCCAGTAGTATAGATGCCGGGACAGGGAGCCGAAAACTGTTTTTT
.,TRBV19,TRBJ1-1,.,CASSIQGPSSTEAFF,TGTGCCAGTAGTATTCAGGGCCCCTCGAGCACTGAAGCTTTCTTT
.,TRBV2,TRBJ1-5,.,CASSQQGINQPQHF,TGTGCCAGCAGTCAACAGGGTATCAATCAGCCCCAGCATTTT
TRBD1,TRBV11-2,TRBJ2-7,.,CASSSGTGFYEQYF,TGTGCCAGCAGCTCCGGGACAGGGTTCTACGAGCAGTACTTC
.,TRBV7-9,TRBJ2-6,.,CASSSLHSGANVLTF,TGTGCCAGCAGCTCACTCCACTCTGGGGCCAACGTCCTGACTTTC
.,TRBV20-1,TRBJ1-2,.,CSAWGDGYTF,TGCAGTGCGTGGGGGGATGGCTACACCTTC
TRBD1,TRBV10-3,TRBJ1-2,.,CAINTRDRGHTF,TGTGCCATCAATACTCGGGACAGGGGGCACACCTTC
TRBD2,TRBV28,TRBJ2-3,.,CASFRGLAGGTHLTDTQYF,TGTGCCAGCTTTAGAGGACTAGCGGGGGGTACTCACCTCACAGATACGCAGTATTTT
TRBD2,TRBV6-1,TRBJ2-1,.,CASSRLAGDNEQFF,TGTGCCAGCTCGAGACTAGCGGGGGACAATGAGCAGTTCTTC
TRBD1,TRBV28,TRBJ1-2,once,CASNLLIGTGDNYGYTF,TGTGCCAGCAACCTATTAATCGGGACAGGGGACAACTATGGCTACACCTTC
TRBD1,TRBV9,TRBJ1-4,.,CASSVQSGTGYEKLFF,TGTGCCAGCAGCGTCCAATCCGGGACAGGGTATGAAAAACTGTTTTTT
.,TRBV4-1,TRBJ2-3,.,CASTELGLLAPLRYTQYF,TGCGCCAGCACTGAGCTGGGACTTCTAGCGCCGCTTAGGTATACGCAGTATTTT
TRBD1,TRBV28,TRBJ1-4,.,CASSSGQGGGSKLLF,TGTGCCAGCAGTTCGGGACAGGGTGGAGGTTCAAAACTGCTTTTT
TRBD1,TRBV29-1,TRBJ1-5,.,CSVGTGNQPQHF,TGCAGCGTCGGGACAGGCAATCAGCCCCAGCATTTT
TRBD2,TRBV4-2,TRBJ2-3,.,CASSQDPGLNTDTQYF,TGTGCCAGCAGCCAAGACCCGGGACTAAACACAGATACGCAGTATTTT
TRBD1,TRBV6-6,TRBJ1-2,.,CASRTLPPGQGYTF,TGTGCCAGCAGAACGCTACCCCCGGGACAGGGATACACCTTC
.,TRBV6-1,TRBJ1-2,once,CASRRQDYGYTF,TGTGCCAGCAGAAGACAGGACTATGGCTACACCTTC
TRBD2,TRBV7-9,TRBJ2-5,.,CASSSFRGGQTQYF,TGTGCCAGCAGCTCCTTTCGGGGGGGACAGACCCAGTACTTC
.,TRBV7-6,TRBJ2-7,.,CASSLTSRGNEQYF,TGTGCCAGCAGCCTGACTAGTAGGGGAAACGAGCAGTACTTC
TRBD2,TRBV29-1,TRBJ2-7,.,CSGGGFGPTYEQYF,TGCAGCGGGGGAGGGTTCGGGCCAACCTACGAGCAGTACTTC
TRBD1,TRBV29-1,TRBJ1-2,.,CSVVGTGGSFYF,TGCAGCGTTGTTGGGACAGGGGGATCGTTCTACTTC
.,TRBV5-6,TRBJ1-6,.,CASSTSREVAWVALHF,TGTGCCAGCAGTACCTCCCGTGAGGTTGCCTGGGTCGCCCTCCACTTT
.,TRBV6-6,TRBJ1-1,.,CASSYTDKNTEAFF,TGTGCCAGCAGTTACACGGACAAGAACACTGAAGCTTTCTTT
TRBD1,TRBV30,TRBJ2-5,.,CAWSVRQGETQYF,TGTGCCTGGAGTGTACGACAGGGGGAGACCCAGTACTTC